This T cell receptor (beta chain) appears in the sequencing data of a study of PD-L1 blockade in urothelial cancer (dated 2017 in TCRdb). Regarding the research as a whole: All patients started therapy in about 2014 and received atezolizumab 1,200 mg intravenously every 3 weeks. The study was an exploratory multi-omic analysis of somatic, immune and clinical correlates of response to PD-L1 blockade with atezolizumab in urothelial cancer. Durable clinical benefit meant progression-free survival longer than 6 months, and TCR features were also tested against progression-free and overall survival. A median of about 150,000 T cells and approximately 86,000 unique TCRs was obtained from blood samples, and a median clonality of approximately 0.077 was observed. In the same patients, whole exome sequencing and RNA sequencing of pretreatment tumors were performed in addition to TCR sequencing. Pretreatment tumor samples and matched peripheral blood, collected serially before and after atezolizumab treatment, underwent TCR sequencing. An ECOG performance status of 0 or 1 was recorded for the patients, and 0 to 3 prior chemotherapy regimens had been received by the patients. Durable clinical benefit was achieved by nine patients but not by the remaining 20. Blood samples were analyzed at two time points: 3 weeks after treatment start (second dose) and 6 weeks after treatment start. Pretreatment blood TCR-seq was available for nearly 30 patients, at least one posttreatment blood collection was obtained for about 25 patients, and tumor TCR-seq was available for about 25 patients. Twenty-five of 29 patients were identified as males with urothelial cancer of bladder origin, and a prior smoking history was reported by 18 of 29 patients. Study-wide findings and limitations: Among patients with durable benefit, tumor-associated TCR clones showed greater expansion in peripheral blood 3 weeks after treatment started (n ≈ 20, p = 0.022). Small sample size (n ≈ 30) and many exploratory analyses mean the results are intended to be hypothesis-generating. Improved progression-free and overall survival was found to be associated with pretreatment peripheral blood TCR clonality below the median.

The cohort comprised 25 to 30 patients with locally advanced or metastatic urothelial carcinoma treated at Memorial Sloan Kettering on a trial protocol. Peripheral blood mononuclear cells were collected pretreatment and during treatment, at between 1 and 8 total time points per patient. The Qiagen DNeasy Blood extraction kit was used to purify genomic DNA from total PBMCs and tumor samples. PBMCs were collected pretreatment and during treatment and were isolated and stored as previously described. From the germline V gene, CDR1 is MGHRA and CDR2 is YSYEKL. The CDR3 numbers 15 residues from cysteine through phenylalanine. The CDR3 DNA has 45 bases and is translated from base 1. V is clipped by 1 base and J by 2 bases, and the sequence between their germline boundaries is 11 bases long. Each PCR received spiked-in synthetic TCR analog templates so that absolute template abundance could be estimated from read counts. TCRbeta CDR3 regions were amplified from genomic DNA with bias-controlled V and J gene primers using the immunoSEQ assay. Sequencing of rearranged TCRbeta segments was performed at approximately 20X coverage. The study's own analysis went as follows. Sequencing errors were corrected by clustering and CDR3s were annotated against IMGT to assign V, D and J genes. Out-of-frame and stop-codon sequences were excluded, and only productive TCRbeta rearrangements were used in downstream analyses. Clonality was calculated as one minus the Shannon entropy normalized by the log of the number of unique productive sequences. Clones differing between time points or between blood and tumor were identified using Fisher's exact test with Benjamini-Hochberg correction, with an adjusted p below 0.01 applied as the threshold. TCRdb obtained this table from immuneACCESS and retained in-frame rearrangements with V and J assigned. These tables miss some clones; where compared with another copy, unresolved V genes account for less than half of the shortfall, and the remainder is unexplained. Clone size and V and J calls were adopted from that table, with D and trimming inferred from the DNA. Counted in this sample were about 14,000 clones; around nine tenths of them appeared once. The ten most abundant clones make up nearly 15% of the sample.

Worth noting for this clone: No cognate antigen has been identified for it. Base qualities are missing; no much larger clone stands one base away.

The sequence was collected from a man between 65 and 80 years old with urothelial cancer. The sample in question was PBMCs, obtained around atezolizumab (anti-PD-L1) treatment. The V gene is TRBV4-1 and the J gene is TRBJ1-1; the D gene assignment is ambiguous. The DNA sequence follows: TGCGCCAGCAGCCAAGGGCACGGGTTAAACACTGAAGCTTTCTTT. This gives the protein CASSQGHGLNTEAFF.